Given below is one T cell receptor (beta chain) in context. No antigen is known for it. The data originate from a study of T cell repertoires in cytomegalovirus infection. Across the whole study: The authors used CMV epitopes that were HLA-C-restricted (recently identified) and HLA-B-restricted (well studied). A matching HLA type, together with CMV infection, was signaled by public TCR beta signatures.

Trimming removed 5 bases from V and 4 bases from J, with 7 bases in between. CDR1 LNHNV and CDR2 YYDKDF come from the germline V gene (reference sequence). The CDR3 is 12 amino acids. TCRdb itself ran the reads through MiXCR, one entry per CDR3 protein. The sample holds approximately 590,000 distinct CDR3 sequences, around 40% seen once. Study-wide findings and caveats: Using cumulative public TCR beta family frequency, the authors identified those who carried CMV together with the relevant HLA. It was HLA-C-restricted CMV-specific TCR beta clonotypes that dominated the response ex vivo.

The source of this sequence is a human donor in good health (CMV status not recorded). Some clones in this sample may be carry-over from other donors' samples. The material sequenced was cultured PBMCs, taken from culture after CMV antigen stimulation. The chain recombines TRBV15 with TRBJ2-3; D uncertain. DNA for the CDR3: TGTGCCACCAGCCTTACCCCAGATACGCAGTATTTT. Its protein product is CATSLTPDTQYF.